Described below is a single T cell receptor (beta chain) sequence and its context. The sample originates from a study of T cell changes during pregnancy in multiple sclerosis. Measured with immunoSEQ multiplex PCR; TCRdb has only the in-frame clones, and not every one. This table holds 74,000 or so clones, over 85% found once. The sample consisted of CD4+ T cells from peripheral blood mononuclear cells, taken before pregnancy. This TCR derives from a female donor with multiple sclerosis, enrolled in a pregnancy study.

The CDR3 sequence: CASSRTGTGTGELFF. The CDR3 DNA sequence: TGTGCCAGCAGCCGAACCGGGACAGGGACCGGGGAGCTGTTTTTT. J is TRBJ2-2 and V is TRBV6-5; 9 nucleotides match TRBD1. CDR1 MNHEY and CDR2 SVGAGI come from the germline V gene. Unmatched junction bases numbered 7, after V lost 6 bases and J lost 5 bases. The CDR3 sequence is 15 residues long.